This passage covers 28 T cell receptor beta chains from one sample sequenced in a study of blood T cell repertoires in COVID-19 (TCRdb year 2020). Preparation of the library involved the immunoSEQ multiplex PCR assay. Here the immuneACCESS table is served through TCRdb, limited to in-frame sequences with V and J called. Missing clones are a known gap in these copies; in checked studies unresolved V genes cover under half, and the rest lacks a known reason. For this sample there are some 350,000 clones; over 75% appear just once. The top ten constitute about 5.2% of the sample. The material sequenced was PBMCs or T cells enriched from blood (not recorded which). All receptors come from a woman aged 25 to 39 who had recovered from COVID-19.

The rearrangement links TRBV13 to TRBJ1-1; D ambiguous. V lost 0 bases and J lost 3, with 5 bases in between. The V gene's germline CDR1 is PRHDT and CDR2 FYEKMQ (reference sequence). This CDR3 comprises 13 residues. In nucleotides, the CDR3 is TGTGCCAGCAGCTTAGGGGAGGACACTGAAGCTTTCTTT. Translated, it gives CASSLGEDTEAFF. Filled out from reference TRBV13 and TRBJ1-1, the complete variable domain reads AAGVIQSPRHLIKEKRETATLKCYPIPRHDTVYWYQQGPGQDPQFLISFYEKMQSDKGSIPDRFSAQQFSDYHSELNMSSLELGDSALYFCASSLGEDTEAFFGQGTRLTVV.

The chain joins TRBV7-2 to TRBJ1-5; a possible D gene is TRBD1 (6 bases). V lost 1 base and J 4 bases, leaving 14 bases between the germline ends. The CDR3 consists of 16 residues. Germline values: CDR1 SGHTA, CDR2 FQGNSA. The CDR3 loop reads CASSLETGRPNQPQHF. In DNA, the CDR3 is TGTGCCAGCAGCTTAGAGACAGGTCGCCCTAATCAGCCCCAGCATTTT.

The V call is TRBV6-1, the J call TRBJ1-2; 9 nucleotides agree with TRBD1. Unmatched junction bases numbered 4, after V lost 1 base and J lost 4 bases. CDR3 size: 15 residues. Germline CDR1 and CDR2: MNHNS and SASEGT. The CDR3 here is CASSEDGTGFYGYTF. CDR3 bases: TGTGCCAGCAGTGAAGATGGGACAGGGTTCTATGGCTACACCTTC.

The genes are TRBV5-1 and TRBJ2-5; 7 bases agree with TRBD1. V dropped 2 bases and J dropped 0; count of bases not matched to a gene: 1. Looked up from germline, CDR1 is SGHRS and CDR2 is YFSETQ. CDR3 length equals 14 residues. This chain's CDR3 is CASSLQGNQETQYF. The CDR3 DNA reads TGCGCCAGCAGCTTACAGGGGAACCAAGAGACCCAGTACTTC.

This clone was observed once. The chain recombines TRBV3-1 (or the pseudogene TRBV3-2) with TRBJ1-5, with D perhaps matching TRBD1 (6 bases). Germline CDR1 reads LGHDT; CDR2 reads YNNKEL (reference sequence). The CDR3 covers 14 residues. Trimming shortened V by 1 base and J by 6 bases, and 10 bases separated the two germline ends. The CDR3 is CASSQGVRGQPQHF. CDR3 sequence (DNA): TGTGCCAGCAGCCAAGGGGTCAGGGGTCAGCCCCAGCATTTT.

The CDR3 is CASNLPGTNQETQYF. The CDR3 coding sequence is TGTGCCAGCAACCTACCAGGGACTAACCAAGAGACCCAGTACTTC. The chain carries TRBV5-4 and TRBJ2-5, with TRBD2 matching 7 bases. CDR1 is SGHNT, CDR2 YYREEE, per germline (reference sequence). V lost 6 bases to trimming and J lost 0 bases; unmatched junction nucleotides: 8. The CDR3 totals 15 residues.

Here the CDR3 reads CASRKGAAGELFF. The CDR3 DNA reads TGTGCCAGCAGAAAGGGGGCGGCCGGGGAGCTGTTTTTT. The V and J genes are TRBV2 and TRBJ2-2; 7 nucleotides line up with TRBD1. Looked up from germline, CDR1 is SNHLY and CDR2 is FYNNEI. The CDR3 has 13 amino acids. V shed 6 bases, J shed 6 bases, and the junction held 4 bases outside the gene matches.

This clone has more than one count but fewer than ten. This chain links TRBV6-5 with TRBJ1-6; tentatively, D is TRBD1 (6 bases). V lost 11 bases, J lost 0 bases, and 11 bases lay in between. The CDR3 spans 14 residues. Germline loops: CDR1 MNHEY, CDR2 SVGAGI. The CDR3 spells CAVGAASYNSPLHF. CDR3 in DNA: TGTGCCGTGGGGGCTGCCTCCTATAATTCACCCCTCCACTTT.

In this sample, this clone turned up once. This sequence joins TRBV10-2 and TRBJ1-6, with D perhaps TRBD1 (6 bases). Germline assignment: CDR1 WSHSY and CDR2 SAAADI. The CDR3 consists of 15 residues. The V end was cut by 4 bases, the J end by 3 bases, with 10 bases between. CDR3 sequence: CASSAGDYYNSPLHF. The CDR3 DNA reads TGCGCCAGCAGTGCAGGGGACTACTATAATTCACCCCTCCACTTT.

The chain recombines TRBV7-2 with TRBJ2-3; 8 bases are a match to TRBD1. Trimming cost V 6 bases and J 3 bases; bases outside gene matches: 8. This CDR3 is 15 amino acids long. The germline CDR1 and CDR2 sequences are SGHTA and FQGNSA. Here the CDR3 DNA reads TGTGCCAGCAGGCCCCCGGGACAGGAGACAGATACGCAGTATTTT. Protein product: CASRPPGQETDTQYF.

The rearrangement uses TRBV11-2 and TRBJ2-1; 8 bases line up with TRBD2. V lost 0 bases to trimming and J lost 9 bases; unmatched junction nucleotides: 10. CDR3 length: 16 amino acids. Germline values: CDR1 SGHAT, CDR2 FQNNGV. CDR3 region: CASSLDHGGGSREQFF. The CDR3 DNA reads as TGTGCCAGCAGCTTAGATCATGGCGGGGGGAGTCGTGAGCAGTTCTTC.

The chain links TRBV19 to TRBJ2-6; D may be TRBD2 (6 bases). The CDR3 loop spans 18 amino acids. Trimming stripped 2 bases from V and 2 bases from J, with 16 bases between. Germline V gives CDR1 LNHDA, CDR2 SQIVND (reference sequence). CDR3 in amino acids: CASSIPGRIGTGANVLTF. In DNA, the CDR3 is TGTGCCAGTAGTATACCCGGGAGAATAGGCACTGGGGCCAACGTCCTGACTTTC.

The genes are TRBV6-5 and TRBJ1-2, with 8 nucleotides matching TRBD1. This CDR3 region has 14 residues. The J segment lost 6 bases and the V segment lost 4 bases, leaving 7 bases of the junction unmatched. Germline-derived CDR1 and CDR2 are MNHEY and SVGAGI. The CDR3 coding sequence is TGTGCCAGCAGTTCAGGGGGCTGGGGTGATGGCTACACCTTC. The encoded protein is CASSSGGWGDGYTF.

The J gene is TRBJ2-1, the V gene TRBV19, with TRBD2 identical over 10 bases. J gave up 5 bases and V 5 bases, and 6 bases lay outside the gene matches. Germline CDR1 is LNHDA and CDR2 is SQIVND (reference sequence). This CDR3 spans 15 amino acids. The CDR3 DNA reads TGTGCCAGTAGTGTCCTAGCGGGGGAAGACAATGAGCAGTTCTTC. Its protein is CASSVLAGEDNEQFF.

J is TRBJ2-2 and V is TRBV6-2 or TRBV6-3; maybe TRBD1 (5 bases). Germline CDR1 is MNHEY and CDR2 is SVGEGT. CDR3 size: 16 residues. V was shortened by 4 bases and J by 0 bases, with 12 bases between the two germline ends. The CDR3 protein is CASSSPVGANTGELFF. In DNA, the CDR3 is TGTGCCAGCAGTTCCCCGGTAGGGGCGAACACCGGGGAGCTGTTTTTT.

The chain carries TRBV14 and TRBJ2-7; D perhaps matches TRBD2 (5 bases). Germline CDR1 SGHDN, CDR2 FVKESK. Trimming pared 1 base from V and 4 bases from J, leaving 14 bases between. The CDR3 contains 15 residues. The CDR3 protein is CASSQGYWTGYEQYF. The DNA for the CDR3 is TGTGCCAGCAGCCAAGGTTACTGGACGGGATACGAGCAGTACTTC.

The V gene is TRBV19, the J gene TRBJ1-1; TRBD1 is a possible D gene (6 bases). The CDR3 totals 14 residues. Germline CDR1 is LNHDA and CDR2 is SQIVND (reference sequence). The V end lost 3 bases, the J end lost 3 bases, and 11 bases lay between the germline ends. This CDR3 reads CASSIQGSYTEAFF. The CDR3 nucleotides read TGTGCCAGTAGTATCCAGGGGTCGTACACTGAAGCTTTCTTT.

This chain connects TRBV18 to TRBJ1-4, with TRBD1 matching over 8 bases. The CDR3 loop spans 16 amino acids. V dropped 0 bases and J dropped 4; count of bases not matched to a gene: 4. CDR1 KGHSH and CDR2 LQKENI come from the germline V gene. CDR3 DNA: TGTGCCAGCTCACCACCGACAGGGGATAATAATGAAAAACTGTTTTTT. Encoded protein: CASSPPTGDNNEKLFF.

The CDR3 loop is CASSQGVGADTQYF. The CDR3 nucleotides read TGCGCCAGCAGCCAAGGGGTAGGGGCAGATACGCAGTATTTT. This sequence joins TRBV4-1 and TRBJ2-3; D is perhaps TRBD1 (5 bases). The CDR3 is 14 residues long. V was pared by 1 base and J by 4 bases, with 9 bases between. Germline CDR1 MGHRA, CDR2 YSYEKL.

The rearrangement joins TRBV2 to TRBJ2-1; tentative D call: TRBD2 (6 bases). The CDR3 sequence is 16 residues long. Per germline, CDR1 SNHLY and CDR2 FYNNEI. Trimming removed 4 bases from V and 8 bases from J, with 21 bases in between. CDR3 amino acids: CASSVLSGTLPDEQFF. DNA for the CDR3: TGTGCCAGCAGTGTCTTATCCGGGACTTTACCGGATGAGCAGTTCTTC.

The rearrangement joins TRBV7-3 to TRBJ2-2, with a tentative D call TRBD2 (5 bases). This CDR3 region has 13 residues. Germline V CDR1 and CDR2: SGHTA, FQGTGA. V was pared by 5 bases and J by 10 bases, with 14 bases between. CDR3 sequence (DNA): TGTGCCAGCAGCACCCTATGGGGAGAGGAGCTGTTTTTT. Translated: CASSTLWGEELFF.

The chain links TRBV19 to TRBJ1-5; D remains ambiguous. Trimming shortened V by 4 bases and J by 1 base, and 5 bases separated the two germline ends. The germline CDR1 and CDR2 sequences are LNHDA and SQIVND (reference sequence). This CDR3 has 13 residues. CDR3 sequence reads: CASSSESNQPQHF. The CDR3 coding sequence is TGTGCCAGTAGTAGCGAGAGCAATCAGCCCCAGCATTTT.

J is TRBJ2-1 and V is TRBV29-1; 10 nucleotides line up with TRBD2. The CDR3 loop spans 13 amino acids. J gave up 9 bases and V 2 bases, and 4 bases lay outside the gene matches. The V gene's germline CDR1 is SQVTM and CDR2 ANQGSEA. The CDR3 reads CSVEIAGGGEQFF. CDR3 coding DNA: TGCAGCGTTGAAATAGCGGGGGGCGGTGAGCAGTTCTTC.

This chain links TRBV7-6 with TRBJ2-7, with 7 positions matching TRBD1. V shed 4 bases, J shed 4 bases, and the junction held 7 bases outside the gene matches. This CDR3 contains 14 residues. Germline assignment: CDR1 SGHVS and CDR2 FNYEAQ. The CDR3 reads CASSYSTGMYEQYF. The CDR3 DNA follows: TGTGCCAGCAGCTATTCGACAGGGATGTACGAGCAGTACTTC.

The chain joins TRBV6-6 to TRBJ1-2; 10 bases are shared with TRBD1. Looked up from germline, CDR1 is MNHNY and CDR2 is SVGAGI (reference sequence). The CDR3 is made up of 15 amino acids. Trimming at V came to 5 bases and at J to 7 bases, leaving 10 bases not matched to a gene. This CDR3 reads CASSRLPWDRGGYTF. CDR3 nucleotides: TGTGCCAGCAGTCGGCTCCCCTGGGACAGGGGTGGCTACACCTTC.

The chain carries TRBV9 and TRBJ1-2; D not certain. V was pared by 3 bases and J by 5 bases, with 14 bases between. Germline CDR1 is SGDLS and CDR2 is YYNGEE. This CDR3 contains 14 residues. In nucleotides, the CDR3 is TGTGCCAGCAGCGGCTATGAGGGAGGTTATGGCTACACCTTC. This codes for CASSGYEGGYGYTF. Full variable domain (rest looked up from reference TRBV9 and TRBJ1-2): DSGVTQTPKHLITATGQRVTLRCSPRSGDLSVYWYQQSLDQGLQFLIQYYNGEERAKGNILERFSAQQFPDLHSELNLSSLELGDSALYFCASSGYEGGYGYTFGSGTRLTVV.

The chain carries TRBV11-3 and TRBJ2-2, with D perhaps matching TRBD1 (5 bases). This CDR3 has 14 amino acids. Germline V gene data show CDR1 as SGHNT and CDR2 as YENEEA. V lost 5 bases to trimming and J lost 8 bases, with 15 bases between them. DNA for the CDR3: TGTGCCAGCAGCCCCCCAGGGTTTTCGGGGGAGCTGTTTTTT. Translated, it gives CASSPPGFSGELFF.

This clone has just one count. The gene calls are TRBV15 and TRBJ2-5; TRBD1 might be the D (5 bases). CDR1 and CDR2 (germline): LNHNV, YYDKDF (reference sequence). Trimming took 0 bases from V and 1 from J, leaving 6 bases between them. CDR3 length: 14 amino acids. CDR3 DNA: TGTGCCACCAGCAGAGAAGGGGCCCAAGAGACCCAGTACTTC. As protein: CATSREGAQETQYF. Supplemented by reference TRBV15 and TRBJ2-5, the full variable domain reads DAMVIQNPRYQVTQFGKPVTLSCSQTLNHNVMYWYQQKSSQAPKLLFHYYDKDFNNEADTPDNFQSRRPNTSFCFLDIRSPGLGDTAMYLCATSREGAQETQYFGPGTRLLVL.